The 3 T cell receptor beta chains reported below all come from one sample, sequenced in a study of blood T cell repertoires in COVID-19. TCRdb keeps only in-frame clones here, not all; method: immunoSEQ multiplex PCR. This sample carries 200,000 to 250,000 clones, 75% to 85% of them seen once, and the ten largest clones take about 9.1%. Sequenced material: PBMCs or T cells enriched from blood (not recorded which). The receptors shown here come from a woman in her forties or fifties with acute COVID-19.

This chain uses TRBV10-2 with TRBJ1-3, with D unresolved. This CDR3 has 12 amino acids. With 2 bases removed from V and 5 bases from J, the gap between germline ends came to 4 bases. The V gene's germline CDR1 is WSHSY and CDR2 SAAADI. CDR3 DNA sequence: TGCGCCAGCAGTGAGATTAGAAACACCATATATTTT. This translates into CASSEIRNTIYF.

This clone was recorded many times. The chain joins TRBV10-3 to TRBJ1-2; no clear D gene. CDR1 and CDR2 from the germline V gene are ENHRY and SYGVKD. Trimming pared 6 bases from V and 3 bases from J, leaving 20 bases between. The CDR3 totals 16 residues. The CDR3 DNA sequence: TGTGCCATCAGCTCGGACGGCGTCAGCGGAGACTATGGCTACACCTTC. As protein: CAISSDGVSGDYGYTF.

The rearrangement uses TRBV5-1 and TRBJ2-1, with D possibly matching TRBD1 (6 bases). Germline V CDR1 and CDR2: SGHRS, YFSETQ. The CDR3 sequence is 16 residues long. Trimming left V 0 bases short and J 0 bases short, with 10 bases between. CDR3 coding DNA: TGCGCCAGCAGCTTGGCTGGACAGACCTCCTACAATGAGCAGTTCTTC. This gives the protein CASSLAGQTSYNEQFF. Complete variable domain (other parts from reference TRBV5-1 and TRBJ2-1): KAGVTQTPRYLIKTRGQQVTLSCSPISGHRSVSWYQQTPGQGLQFLFEYFSETQRNKGNFPGRFSGRQFSNSRSEMNVSTLELGDSALYLCASSLAGQTSYNEQFFGPGTRLTVL.